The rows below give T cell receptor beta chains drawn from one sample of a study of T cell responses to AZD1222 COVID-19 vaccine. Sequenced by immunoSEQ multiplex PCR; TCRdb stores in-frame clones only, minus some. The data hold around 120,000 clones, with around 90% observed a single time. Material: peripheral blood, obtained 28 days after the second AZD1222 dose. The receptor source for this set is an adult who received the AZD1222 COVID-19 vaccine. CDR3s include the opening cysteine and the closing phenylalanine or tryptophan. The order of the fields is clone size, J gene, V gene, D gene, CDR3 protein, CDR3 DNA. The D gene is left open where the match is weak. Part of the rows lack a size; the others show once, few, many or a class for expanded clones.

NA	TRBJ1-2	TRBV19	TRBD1	CASSTFRDSNYGYTF	TGTGCCAGTAGTACCTTCCGGGACAGCAACTATGGCTACACCTTC
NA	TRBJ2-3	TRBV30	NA	CAWSVDRQWGWNTQYF	TGTGCCTGGAGTGTAGATCGGCAGTGGGGTTGGAATACGCAGTATTTT
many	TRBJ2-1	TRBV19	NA	CASSTLWGEYNEQFF	TGTGCCAGTAGTACCCTCTGGGGGGAATACAATGAGCAGTTCTTC
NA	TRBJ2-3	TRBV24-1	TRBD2	CATSGTSGGSTDTQYF	TGTGCCACCAGCGGGACTAGCGGGGGAAGCACAGATACGCAGTATTTT
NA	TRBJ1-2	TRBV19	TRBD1	CATTRTGGYEDYGYTF	TGTGCCACCACCAGGACAGGGGGCTATGAAGACTATGGCTACACCTTC
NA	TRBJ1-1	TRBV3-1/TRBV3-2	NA	CASSHGTVNREAFF	TGTGCCAGCAGCCACGGGACGGTGAACAGGGAAGCTTTCTTT
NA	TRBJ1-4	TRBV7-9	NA	CASSPLTAVNEKLFF	TGTGCCAGCAGCCCACTGACCGCTGTTAATGAAAAACTGTTTTTT
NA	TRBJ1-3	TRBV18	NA	CASSPIQGPGGNTIYF	TGTGCCAGCTCACCCATTCAAGGCCCCGGTGGAAACACCATATATTTT
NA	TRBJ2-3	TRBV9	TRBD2	CASSPGRLAGPDTQYF	TGTGCCAGCAGCCCCGGGAGACTAGCGGGTCCGGATACGCAGTATTTT
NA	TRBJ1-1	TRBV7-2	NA	CASSYRSTHTEAFF	TGTGCCAGCAGCTACCGCTCGACACACACTGAAGCTTTCTTT
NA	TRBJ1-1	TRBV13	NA	CASRPRAGGTEAFF	TGTGCCAGCAGACCCCGGGCGGGGGGCACTGAAGCTTTCTTT
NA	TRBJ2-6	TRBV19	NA	CASSIGVSGANVLTF	TGTGCCAGTAGTATTGGTGTGTCTGGGGCCAACGTCCTGACTTTC
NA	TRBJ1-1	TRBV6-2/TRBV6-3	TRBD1	CASSYLPNRGNTEAFF	TGTGCCAGCAGTTACCTCCCGAACAGGGGGAACACTGAAGCTTTCTTT
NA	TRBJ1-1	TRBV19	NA	CASSMVSGSGTEAFF	TGTGCCAGTAGTATGGTCTCGGGTTCGGGTACTGAAGCTTTCTTT
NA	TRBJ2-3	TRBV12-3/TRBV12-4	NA	CASFWGSTDTQYF	TGTGCCAGCTTTTGGGGTAGCACAGATACGCAGTATTTT
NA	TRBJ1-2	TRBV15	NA	CATSRVSGYGYTF	TGTGCCACCAGCAGAGTTTCAGGCTATGGCTACACCTTC
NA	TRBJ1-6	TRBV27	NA	CASSFSFDRSSSYNSPLHF	TGTGCCAGCAGTTTTTCCTTCGACAGGTCAAGCTCCTATAATTCACCCCTCCACTTT
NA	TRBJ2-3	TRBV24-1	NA	CATSDLVDTDTQYF	TGTGCCACCAGTGATTTGGTGGATACAGATACGCAGTATTTT
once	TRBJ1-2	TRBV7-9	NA	CASSLDGFYGYTF	TGTGCCAGCAGCTTAGACGGGTTCTATGGCTACACCTTC
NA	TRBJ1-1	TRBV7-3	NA	CASSLRGYTEAFF	TGTGCCAGCAGCTTACGCGGATACACTGAAGCTTTCTTT
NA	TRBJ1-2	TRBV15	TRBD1	CATSRPGQGYGYTF	TGTGCCACCAGCAGGCCGGGACAGGGTTATGGCTACACCTTC
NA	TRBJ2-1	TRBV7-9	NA	CASSSRGRSSYNEQFF	TGTGCCAGCAGTTCTAGGGGGAGGAGCTCCTACAATGAGCAGTTCTTC
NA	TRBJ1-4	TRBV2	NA	CASSEQASNEKLFF	TGTGCCAGCAGTGAGCAGGCCTCTAATGAAAAACTGTTTTTT
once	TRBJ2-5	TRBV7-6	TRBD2	CASSPHDQRGGVETQYF	TGTGCCAGCAGCCCACACGACCAGCGGGGGGGAGTGGAGACCCAGTACTTC
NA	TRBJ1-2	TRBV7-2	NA	CASSLPGRDYVGYTF	TGTGCCAGCAGCTTACCCGGGAGAGACTATGTTGGCTACACCTTC
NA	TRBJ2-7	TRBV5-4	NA	CASSFDPGPTYEQYF	TGTGCCAGCAGCTTCGATCCAGGGCCGACCTACGAGCAGTACTTC
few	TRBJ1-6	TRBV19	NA	CASSQGENSPLHF	TGTGCCAGTTCTCAGGGAGAGAATTCACCCCTCCACTTT
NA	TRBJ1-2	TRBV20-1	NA	CSGARQGTF	TGCAGTGGCGCGCGTCAGGGGACCTTC
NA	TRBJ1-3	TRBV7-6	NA	CASSPTGRFSGNTIYF	TGTGCCAGCAGCCCCACCGGACGTTTCTCTGGAAACACCATATATTTT
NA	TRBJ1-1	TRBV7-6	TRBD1	CASSWDSGRGNTEAFF	TGTGCCAGCAGCTGGGACAGCGGAAGGGGGAACACTGAAGCTTTCTTT
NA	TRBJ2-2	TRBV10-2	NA	CASRANKNTGELFF	TGCGCCAGCAGGGCAAATAAGAACACCGGGGAGCTGTTTTTT
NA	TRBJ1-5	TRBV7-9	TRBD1	CASSPQGNQPQHF	TGTGCCAGCAGCCCACAGGGGAATCAGCCCCAGCATTTT
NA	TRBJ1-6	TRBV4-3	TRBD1	CASSLEAGTASSYNSPLHF	TGCGCCAGCAGCCTAGAGGCCGGGACAGCAAGCTCCTATAATTCACCCCTCCACTTT
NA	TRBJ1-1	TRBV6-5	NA	CASSRRMNTEAFF	TGTGCCAGCAGTAGAAGAATGAACACTGAAGCTTTCTTT
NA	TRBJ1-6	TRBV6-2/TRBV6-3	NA	CASSYGVRSPLHF	TGTGCCAGCAGTTACGGGGTCAGGTCACCCCTCCACTTT
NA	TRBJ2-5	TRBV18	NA	CASSPRRAKETQYF	TGTGCCAGCTCACCACGGAGGGCCAAAGAGACCCAGTACTTC
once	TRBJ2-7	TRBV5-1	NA	CASSLSVRGSYEQYF	TGCGCCAGCAGCTTATCCGTCCGGGGTTCCTACGAGCAGTACTTC
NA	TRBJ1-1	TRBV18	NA	CASSPIRVGNTEAFF	TGTGCCAGCTCGCCGATCAGGGTTGGGAACACTGAAGCTTTCTTT
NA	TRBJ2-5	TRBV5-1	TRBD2	CASSLGLAGTETQYF	TGCGCCAGCAGCTTGGGACTAGCGGGGACAGAGACCCAGTACTTC